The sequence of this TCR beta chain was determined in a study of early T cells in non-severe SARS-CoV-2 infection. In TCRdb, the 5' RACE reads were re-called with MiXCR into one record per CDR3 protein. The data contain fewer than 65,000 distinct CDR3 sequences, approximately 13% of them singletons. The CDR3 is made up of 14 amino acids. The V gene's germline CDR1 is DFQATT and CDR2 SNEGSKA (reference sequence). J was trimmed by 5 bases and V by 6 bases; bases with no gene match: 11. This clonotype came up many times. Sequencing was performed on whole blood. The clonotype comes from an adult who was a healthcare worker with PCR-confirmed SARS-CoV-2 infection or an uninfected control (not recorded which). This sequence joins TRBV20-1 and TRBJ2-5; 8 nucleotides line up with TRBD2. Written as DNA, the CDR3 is TGCAGTGCAGTGACCGGGACTAGTCTGGAGACCCAGTACTTC. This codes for CSAVTGTSLETQYF.